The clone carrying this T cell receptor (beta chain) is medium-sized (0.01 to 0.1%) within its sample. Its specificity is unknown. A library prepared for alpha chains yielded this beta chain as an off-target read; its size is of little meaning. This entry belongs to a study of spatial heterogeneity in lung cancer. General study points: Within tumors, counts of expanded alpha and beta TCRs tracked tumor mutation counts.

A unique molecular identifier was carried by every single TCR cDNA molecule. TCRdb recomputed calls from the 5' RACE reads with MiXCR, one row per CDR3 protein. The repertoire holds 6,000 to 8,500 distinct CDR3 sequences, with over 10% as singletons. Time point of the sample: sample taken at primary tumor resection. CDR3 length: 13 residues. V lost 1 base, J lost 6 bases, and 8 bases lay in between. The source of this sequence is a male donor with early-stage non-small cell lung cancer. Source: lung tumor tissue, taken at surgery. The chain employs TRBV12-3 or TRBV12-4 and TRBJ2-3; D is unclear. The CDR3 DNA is TGTGCCAGCAGTTTAGGAGAGGTTGATACGCAGTATTTT. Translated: CASSLGEVDTQYF.